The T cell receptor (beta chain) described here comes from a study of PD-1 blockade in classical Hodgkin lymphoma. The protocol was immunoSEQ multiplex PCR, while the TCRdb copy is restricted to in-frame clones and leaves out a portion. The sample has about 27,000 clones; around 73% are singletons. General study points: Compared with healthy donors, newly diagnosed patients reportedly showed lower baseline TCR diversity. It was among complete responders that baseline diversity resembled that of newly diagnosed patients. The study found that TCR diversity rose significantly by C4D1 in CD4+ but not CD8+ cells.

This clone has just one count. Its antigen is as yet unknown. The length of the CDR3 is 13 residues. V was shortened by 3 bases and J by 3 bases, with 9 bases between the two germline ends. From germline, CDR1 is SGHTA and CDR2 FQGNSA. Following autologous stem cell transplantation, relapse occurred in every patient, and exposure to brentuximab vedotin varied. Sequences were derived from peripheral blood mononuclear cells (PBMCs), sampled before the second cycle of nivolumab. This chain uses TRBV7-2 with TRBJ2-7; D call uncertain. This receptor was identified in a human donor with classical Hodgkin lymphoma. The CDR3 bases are TGTGCCAGCAGCTTCTGGGGTAACTACGAGCAGTACTTC. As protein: CASSFWGNYEQYF.